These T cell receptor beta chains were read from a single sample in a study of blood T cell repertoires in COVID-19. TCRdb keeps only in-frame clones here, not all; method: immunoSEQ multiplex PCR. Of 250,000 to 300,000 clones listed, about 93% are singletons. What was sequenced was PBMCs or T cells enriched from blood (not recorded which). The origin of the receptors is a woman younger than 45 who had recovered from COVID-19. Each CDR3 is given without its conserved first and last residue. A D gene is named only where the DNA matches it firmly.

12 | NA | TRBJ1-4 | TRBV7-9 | ASSRRGVPEKLF
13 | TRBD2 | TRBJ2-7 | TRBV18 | ASSPPSRERYEQY
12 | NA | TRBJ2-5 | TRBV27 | ASSKQANQETQY
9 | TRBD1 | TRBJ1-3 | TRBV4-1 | ASSQGDSVY
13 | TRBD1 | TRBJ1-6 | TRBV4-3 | ASSQGRGTNSPLH
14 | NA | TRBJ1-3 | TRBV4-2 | ASSQDKEFSGNTIY
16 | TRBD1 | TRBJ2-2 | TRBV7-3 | ASSLYPAQGVGTGELF
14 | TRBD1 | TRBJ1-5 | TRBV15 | ATSRLDRLGNQPQH
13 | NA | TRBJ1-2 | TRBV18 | ASSPSVGQPYGYT
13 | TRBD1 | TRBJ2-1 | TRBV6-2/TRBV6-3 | ASSYRDSTINEQF
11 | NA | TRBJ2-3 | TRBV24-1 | ATSDLGEASQY
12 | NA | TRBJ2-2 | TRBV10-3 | AIAGLTNTGELF
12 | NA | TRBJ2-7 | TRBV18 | ASSQGQSTSEQY
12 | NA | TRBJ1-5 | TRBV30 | AWSVDKRNQPQH
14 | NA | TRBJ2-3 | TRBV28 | ASSLWTVLSTDTQY
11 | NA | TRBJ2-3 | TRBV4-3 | ASSPLGGDTQY
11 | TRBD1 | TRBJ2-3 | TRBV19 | ASRDRGRDTQY
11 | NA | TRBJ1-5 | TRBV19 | ASTLLGSQPQH
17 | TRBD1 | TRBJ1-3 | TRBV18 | ASSLPGTGEPTSGNTIY
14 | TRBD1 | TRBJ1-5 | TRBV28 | ASSHRDRGLNQPQH
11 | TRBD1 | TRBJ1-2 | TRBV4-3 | ASSRGQGAGYT
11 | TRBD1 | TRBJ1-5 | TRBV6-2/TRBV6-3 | ASSPGQWAPQH
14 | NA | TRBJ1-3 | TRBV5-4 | ASSLVGANSGNTIY
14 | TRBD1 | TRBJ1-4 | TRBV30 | AAIPGQGLVVEKLF
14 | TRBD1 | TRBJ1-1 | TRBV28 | ASSLPGLGRGLEAF
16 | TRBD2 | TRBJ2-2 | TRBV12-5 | ASGLGLLAGGITGELF
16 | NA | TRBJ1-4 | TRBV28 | ASSLWVDSITTNEKLF
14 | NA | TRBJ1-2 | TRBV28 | ASSLAPGVPDWGYT
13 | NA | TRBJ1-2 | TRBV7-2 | ASSLRGGLDYGYT
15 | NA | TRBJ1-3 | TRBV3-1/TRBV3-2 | ASSQFMTGNSGNTIY
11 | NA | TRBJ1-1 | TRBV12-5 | ASGRVGNTEAF
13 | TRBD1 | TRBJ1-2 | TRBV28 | ASRIYPGQGGGYT
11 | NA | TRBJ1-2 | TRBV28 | ASSFGQGTGYT
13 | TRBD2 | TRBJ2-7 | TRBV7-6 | ASSPGAGGPWEQY
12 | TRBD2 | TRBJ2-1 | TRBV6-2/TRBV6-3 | ASSLAGGLNEQF
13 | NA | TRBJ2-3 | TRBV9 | ASSGRGHSTDTQY
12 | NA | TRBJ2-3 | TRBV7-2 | ASSLAGSTDTQY
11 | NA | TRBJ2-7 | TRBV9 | ASSVGRDYEQY
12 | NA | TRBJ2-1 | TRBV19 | ASSTQPTVNEQF
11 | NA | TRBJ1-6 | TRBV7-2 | ASSPRGASPLH